The clone carrying this T cell receptor (beta chain) was recorded once. Assay used: immunoSEQ multiplex PCR; TCRdb lists only in-frame clones, some missing. Of approximately 38,000 clones in the sample, 85% to 90% are singletons; the top ten hold 9.2%. The CDR3 is 19 residues long. V lost 4 bases and J lost 5; bases outside the gene matches: 17. The germline V gene encodes CDR1 MDHEN and CDR2 SYDVKM. This sample is drawn from a study of CD4 T cells in relation to SARS-CoV-2 and coronaviruses. Study as a whole: The restricting HLA molecule for shared crossreactive spike epitopes was mapped.

Material for sequencing was memory CD4+ T cells from PBMCs. The chain uses TRBV28 and TRBJ1-5; 10 nucleotides align to TRBD1. This TCR was recovered from an adult with COVID-19. CDR3 bases: TGTGCCAGCAGTTATATCGTCTTTTCCGGGACAGGGGATGATCAGCCCCAGCATTTT. Its protein product is CASSYIVFSGTGDDQPQHF.